This T cell receptor beta chain was sequenced in a study of Ad26.COV2.S vaccination and SARS-CoV-2 variants. CDR1 and CDR2 from the germline V gene are KGHSH and LQKENI. The CDR3 is 17 residues long. The ends were cut back, 3 bases at V and 3 bases at J, with 17 bases in the middle. Assay used: immunoSEQ multiplex PCR; TCRdb lists only in-frame clones, some missing. The table includes about 440,000 clones, around 91% detected once. Treatment defined: roughly 19 received Ad26.COV2.S at low or high dose, single or two shots; about 5 received placebo; per-sample allocation not given. Sampling took place 63 days after the first vaccine or placebo injection.

The rearrangement joins TRBV18 to TRBJ1-4; possible D gene TRBD1, 6 bases. The receptor was derived from a person aged 18-65 years who received the Ad26.COV2.S COVID-19 vaccine or a placebo. Sequenced material: peripheral blood, taken in a trial of Ad26.COV2.S vaccine versus placebo. For the CDR3, the DNA is TGTGCCAGCTCACCGCGATTAGGACAGCTGCCTAATGAAAAACTGTTTTTT. It translates to CASSPRLGQLPNEKLFF. The whole variable domain, remainder taken from reference TRBV18 and TRBJ1-4, is NAGVMQNPRHLVRRRGQEARLRCSPMKGHSHVYWYRQLPEEGLKFMVYLQKENIIDESGMPKERFSAEFPKEGPSILRIQQVVRGDSAAYFCASSPRLGQLPNEKLFFGSGTQLSVL.